Each of the 18 T cell receptor beta chains below was sequenced from the same sample in a study of sequential checkpoint blockade in melanoma. Treatment indicated: randomized to nivolumab then ipilimumab (arm A) or the reverse (arm B). The assay was immunoSEQ multiplex PCR, and TCRdb's table has in-frame clones only and misses some. The sample holds about 19,000 clones, around 72% seen once. This specimen consisted of tumor tissue (inferred from file names), obtained from a patient given nivolumab and ipilimumab in sequence. These receptors originate from a human donor with melanoma.

This clone has only a few counts. This chain uses TRBV6-8 with TRBJ2-1; maybe TRBD2 (6 bases). V was clipped by 4 bases and J by 4 bases, with 17 bases between them. From germline, CDR1 is MNHGY and CDR2 SAAAGT. The CDR3 is 16 residues long. The DNA of the CDR3 is TGTGCCAGCAGTTCGACCTACCGGGGGTCGTACAATGAGCAGTTCTTC. This gives the protein CASSSTYRGSYNEQFF.

The chain recombines TRBV18 with TRBJ2-5; D is undetermined. Germline-derived CDR1 and CDR2 are KGHSH and LQKENI. Trimming took 3 bases from V and 2 from J, leaving 7 bases between them. The length of the CDR3 is 13 residues. The CDR3 loop reads CASSPADQETQYF. For the CDR3, the DNA is TGTGCCAGCTCACCCGCCGATCAAGAGACCCAGTACTTC.

This clone was observed a few times. J is TRBJ1-4 and V is TRBV18; no firm D call. The CDR3 is 16 amino acids. Germline V gives CDR1 KGHSH, CDR2 LQKENI. Trimming took 1 base from V and 8 from J, leaving 17 bases between them. The DNA of the CDR3 is TGTGCCAGCTCACCACTCAAGGCCCAGACCATCGAAAAACTGTTTTTT. This translates into CASSPLKAQTIEKLFF. Complete variable domain (other parts from reference TRBV18 and TRBJ1-4): NAGVMQNPRHLVRRRGQEARLRCSPMKGHSHVYWYRQLPEEGLKFMVYLQKENIIDESGMPKERFSAEFPKEGPSILRIQQVVRGDSAAYFCASSPLKAQTIEKLFFGSGTQLSVL.

J is TRBJ2-1 and V is TRBV7-4; no reliable D call. V lost 3 bases and J lost 4, with 7 bases in between. Germline loops: CDR1 SGHVT, CDR2 SQSDAQ. CDR3 size: 13 residues. Written as DNA, the CDR3 is TGTGCCAGCAGCTTTCGGTTTTACAATGAGCAGTTCTTC. Its protein is CASSFRFYNEQFF.

The chain links TRBV15 to TRBJ2-1; 7 bases line up with TRBD1. Germline V gives CDR1 LNHNV, CDR2 YYDKDF (reference sequence). CDR3 length: 14 amino acids. V trimming: 7 bases; J trimming: 0 bases; junction bases outside the gene matches: 3. Written as DNA, the CDR3 is TGTGCCACCATTTCAGGGGGCTCCTACAATGAGCAGTTCTTC. As protein: CATISGGSYNEQFF.

V is TRBV27 and J is TRBJ2-2; D ambiguous. CDR3 length equals 15 residues. CDR1 is MNHEY and CDR2 is SMNVEV in the germline V gene (reference sequence). The ends were cut back, 3 bases at V and 3 bases at J, with 11 bases in the middle. The CDR3, as DNA: TGTGCCAGCAGTTTCCAGTTGGGTCACACCGGGGAGCTGTTTTTT. It translates to CASSFQLGHTGELFF.

This clone was observed a few times. The gene calls are TRBV15 and TRBJ2-5; D is perhaps TRBD2 (5 bases). The CDR3 contains 15 residues. Germline loops: CDR1 LNHNV, CDR2 YYDKDF (reference sequence). V gave up 0 bases and J gave up 3 bases, with 11 bases separating them. This CDR3 is CATSRESGSKETQYF. The CDR3, as DNA: TGTGCCACCAGCAGAGAATCGGGATCAAAAGAGACCCAGTACTTC. Together with reference TRBV15 and TRBJ2-5, the CDR3 gives the full variable domain: DAMVIQNPRYQVTQFGKPVTLSCSQTLNHNVMYWYQQKSSQAPKLLFHYYDKDFNNEADTPDNFQSRRPNTSFCFLDIRSPGLGDTAMYLCATSRESGSKETQYFGPGTRLLVL.

This chain joins TRBV6-8 and TRBJ2-7, with 9 nucleotides matching TRBD2. The J segment lost 0 bases and the V segment lost 7 bases, leaving 10 bases of the junction unmatched. This CDR3 is 16 amino acids long. Germline CDR1 reads MNHGY; CDR2 reads SAAAGT. CDR3 residues: CASTRGPSGISYEQYF. CDR3 DNA: TGTGCCAGCACCCGAGGTCCTAGCGGGATCTCCTACGAGCAGTACTTC.

The V call is TRBV30, the J call TRBJ1-5, with D possibly TRBD1 on 5 matching bases. Germline-derived CDR1 and CDR2 are GTSNPN and SVGIG (reference sequence). V gave up 1 base and J gave up 1 base, with 14 bases separating them. This CDR3 has 16 residues. The CDR3 sequence: CAWSAGTAGSNQPQHF. The CDR3 DNA reads as TGTGCCTGGAGTGCCGGGACCGCGGGAAGCAATCAGCCCCAGCATTTT.

The chain carries TRBV6-4 and TRBJ1-2; tentatively, D is TRBD1 (6 bases). V lost 5 bases and J lost 0, with 10 bases in between. This CDR3 has 14 residues. CDR1 and CDR2 from the germline V gene are MRHNA and SNTAGT. In nucleotides, the CDR3 is TGTGCCAGCAGTTTCAGGGGAGCTAACTATGGCTACACCTTC. It encodes CASSFRGANYGYTF.

CDR3 DNA: TGTGCCAGCAGTCTACAGGGTTTTCAGCCCCAGCATTTT. Its translation: CASSLQGFQPQHF. V gene TRBV28 combines with J gene TRBJ1-5, with a weak D call TRBD1 (6 bases). The germline CDR1 and CDR2 sequences are MDHEN and SYDVKM. CDR3 length equals 13 residues. Deletions cut 5 bases from V and 6 bases from J, with 11 bases between. Supplemented by reference TRBV28 and TRBJ1-5, the full variable domain reads DVKVTQSSRYLVKRTGEKVFLECVQDMDHENMFWYRQDPGLGLRLIYFSYDVKMKEKGDIPEGYSVSREKKERFSLILESASTNQTSMYLCASSLQGFQPQHFGDGTRLSIL.

Here the CDR3 reads CASSPTGSQSYYGYTF. The CDR3 DNA is TGTGCCAGCTCACCCACAGGGAGTCAGAGTTACTATGGCTACACCTTC. The gene calls are TRBV18 and TRBJ1-2; perhaps TRBD1 as D (6 bases). Trimming took 3 bases from V and 3 from J, leaving 17 bases between them. The CDR3 totals 16 residues. Germline values: CDR1 KGHSH, CDR2 LQKENI.

This rearrangement joins TRBV10-1 to TRBJ1-2; D call uncertain. Germline V gives CDR1 WNHNN, CDR2 SYGVQD (reference sequence). The CDR3 runs 12 residues. V was cut by 0 bases and J by 9 bases, with 8 bases left in between. As DNA, the CDR3 is TGCGCCAGCAGTGAGTCGACTCAGAGCTACACCTTC. Translation: CASSESTQSYTF.

The gene calls are TRBV11-3 and TRBJ2-5, with 8 bases that match TRBD2. CDR1 and CDR2 (germline): SGHNT, YENEEA. The CDR3 length is 14 residues. Trimming removed 8 bases from V and 5 bases from J; junction bases left unmatched: 10. The CDR3 nucleotides read TGTGCCAGCGGCGGGGGGCGGCCCGAGGAGACCCAGTACTTC. It yields the protein CASGGGRPEETQYF.

The rearrangement uses TRBV28 and TRBJ1-5; D gene uncertain. Trimming shortened V by 1 base and J by 0 bases, and 25 bases separated the two germline ends. Germline assignment: CDR1 MDHEN and CDR2 SYDVKM. The CDR3 has 21 amino acids. CDR3 DNA: TGTGCCAGCAGTTTATTGATCTTAGGCTCTCTCCTGGGCAATAGCAATCAGCCCCAGCATTTT. The encoded protein is CASSLLILGSLLGNSNQPQHF.

The chain has TRBV9 and TRBJ1-2; weak D call: TRBD1 (6 bases). Per the germline V gene, CDR1 is SGDLS and CDR2 is YYNGEE. The CDR3 consists of 13 residues. V was cut by 3 bases and J by 4 bases, with 10 bases left in between. The CDR3 bases are TGTGCCAGCAGCGGGCGGGACACCTATGGCTACACCTTC. This gives the protein CASSGRDTYGYTF.

This clone is a singleton in its sample. This chain uses TRBV19 with TRBJ2-5; D tentatively fits TRBD1 or TRBD2 (5 bases each). From germline, CDR1 is LNHDA and CDR2 SQIVND (reference sequence). The CDR3 sequence is 14 residues long. V lost 3 bases and J lost 9, with 17 bases in between. CDR3 sequence reads: CASSMGPQVGAQYF. In DNA form, the CDR3 reads TGTGCCAGTAGTATGGGACCGCAGGTAGGGGCCCAGTACTTC.

This clone was seen only once. The rearrangement links TRBV29-1 to TRBJ2-7, with 7 bases matching TRBD1. The CDR3 contains 13 residues. With V trimmed by 7 bases and J by 0 bases, 6 bases remained unmatched. Germline V gene data show CDR1 as SQVTM and CDR2 as ANQGSEA. This CDR3 reads CSATGAGSYEQYF. Here the CDR3 DNA reads TGCAGCGCCACAGGGGCGGGCTCCTACGAGCAGTACTTC.